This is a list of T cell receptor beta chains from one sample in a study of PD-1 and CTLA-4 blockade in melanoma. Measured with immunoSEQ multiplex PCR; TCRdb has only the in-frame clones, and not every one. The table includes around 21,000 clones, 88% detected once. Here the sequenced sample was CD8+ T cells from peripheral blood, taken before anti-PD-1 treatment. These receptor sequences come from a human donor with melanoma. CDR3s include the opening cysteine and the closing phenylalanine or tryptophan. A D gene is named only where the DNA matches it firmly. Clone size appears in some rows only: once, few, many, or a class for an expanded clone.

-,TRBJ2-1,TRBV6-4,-,CASSDGGAPYNEQFF,TGTGCCAGCAGTGACGGCGGGGCCCCCTACAATGAGCAGTTCTTC
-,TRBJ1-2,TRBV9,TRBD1,CASSPGQGYGYTF,TGTGCCAGCAGCCCGGGACAGGGCTATGGCTACACCTTC
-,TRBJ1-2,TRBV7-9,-,CASSLRTNYGYTF,TGTGCCAGCAGCTTAAGAACTAACTATGGCTACACCTTC
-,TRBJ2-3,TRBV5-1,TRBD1,CASSLEGTDTDTQYF,TGCGCCAGCAGCTTGGAAGGGACAGACACAGATACGCAGTATTTT
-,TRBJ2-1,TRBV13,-,CASSLGAYNEQFF,TGTGCCAGCAGCTTAGGGGCCTACAATGAGCAGTTCTTC
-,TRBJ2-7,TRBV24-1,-,CATSDADSKQYF,TGTGCCACCAGTGATGCCGACTCGAAGCAGTACTTC
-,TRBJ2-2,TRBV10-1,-,CASSDSPVRGTGELFF,TGCGCCAGCAGTGATTCCCCCGTCCGGGGCACCGGGGAGCTGTTTTTT
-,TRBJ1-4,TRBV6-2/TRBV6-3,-,CASSAPGIYEKLFF,TGTGCCAGCAGTGCACCGGGTATTTATGAAAAACTGTTTTTT
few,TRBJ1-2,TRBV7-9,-,CASSLGGANYGYTF,TGTGCCAGCAGCTTAGGAGGGGCGAACTATGGCTACACCTTC
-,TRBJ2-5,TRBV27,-,CASSFNGGGETQYF,TGTGCCAGCAGTTTCAATGGGGGAGGAGAGACCCAGTACTTC
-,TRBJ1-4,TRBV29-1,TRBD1,CSASGVSTGDRGGKLFF,TGCAGCGCCTCAGGGGTTTCCACCGGGGACAGGGGCGGAAAACTGTTTTTT
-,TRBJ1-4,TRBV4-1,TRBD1,CASSHPRTGVNEKLFF,TGCGCCAGCAGCCATCCCCGGACAGGGGTTAATGAAAAACTGTTTTTT
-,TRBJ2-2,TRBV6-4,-,CASSDPSGETGELFF,TGTGCCAGCAGTGACCCCTCAGGAGAGACCGGGGAGCTGTTTTTT
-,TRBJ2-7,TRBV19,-,CASSIAGLDEQYF,TGTGCCAGTAGTATCGCAGGGCTGGACGAGCAGTACTTC
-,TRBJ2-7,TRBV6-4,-,CASTYPDRENYEQYF,TGTGCCAGCACCTACCCGGACAGAGAGAACTACGAGCAGTACTTC
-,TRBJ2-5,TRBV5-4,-,CASSARGDQETQYF,TGTGCCAGCAGCGCGAGGGGGGACCAAGAGACCCAGTACTTC
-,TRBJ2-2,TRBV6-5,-,CASTPSGTGELFF,TGTGCCAGCACCCCATCGGGCACCGGGGAGCTGTTTTTT
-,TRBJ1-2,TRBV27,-,CASSSTNDGYTF,TGTGCCAGCAGTTCGACCAACGATGGCTACACCTTC
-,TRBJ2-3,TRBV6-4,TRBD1,CASSAGQGEDTQYF,TGTGCCAGCAGTGCGGGACAGGGAGAAGATACGCAGTATTTT
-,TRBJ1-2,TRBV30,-,CAWEKNYGYTF,TGTGCCTGGGAGAAAAACTATGGCTACACCTTC
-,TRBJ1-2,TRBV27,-,CASSFGGARGYTF,TGTGCCAGCAGTTTCGGGGGGGCGCGCGGCTACACCTTC
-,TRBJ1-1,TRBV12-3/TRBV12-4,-,CASSQAGTEAFF,TGTGCCAGCAGCCAGGCGGGGACTGAAGCTTTCTTT
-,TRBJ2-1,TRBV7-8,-,CASSTPTDKLTNEQFF,TGTGCCAGCAGCACCCCGACAGACAAATTGACTAATGAGCAGTTCTTC
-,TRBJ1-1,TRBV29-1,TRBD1,CSVDRVTGGYTEAFF,TGCAGCGTCGACCGGGTTACAGGGGGATACACTGAAGCTTTCTTT
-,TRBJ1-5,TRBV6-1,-,CASREGAIWHF,TGTGCCAGCAGGGAAGGTGCAATTTGGCATTTT
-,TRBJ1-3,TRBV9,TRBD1,CASSPKTGEGGNTIYF,TGTGCCAGCAGCCCTAAGACAGGGGAAGGTGGAAACACCATATATTTT
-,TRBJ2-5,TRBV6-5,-,CASSPGETQYF,TGTGCCAGCAGTCCAGGGGAGACCCAGTACTTC
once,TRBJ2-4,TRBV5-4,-,CASSSSEVRNIQYF,TGTGCCAGCAGCTCGTCCGAGGTTAGAAACATTCAGTACTTC
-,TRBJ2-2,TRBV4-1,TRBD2,CASKGGLAQVGELFF,TGCGCCAGCAAAGGGGGACTAGCTCAGGTCGGGGAGCTGTTTTTT
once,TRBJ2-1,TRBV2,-,CASPGPTSGDEQFF,TGTGCCAGCCCGGGACCCACATCGGGGGATGAGCAGTTCTTC
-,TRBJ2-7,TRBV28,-,CATSDVTYEQYF,TGTGCCACTTCGGACGTTACCTACGAGCAGTACTTC
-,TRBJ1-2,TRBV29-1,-,CSVEVLGQGAPYGYTF,TGCAGCGTTGAAGTGCTGGGACAAGGGGCCCCTTATGGCTACACCTTC
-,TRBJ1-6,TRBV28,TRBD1,CASSYRDSSVPLHF,TGTGCCAGCAGCTACCGGGACAGCTCGGTTCCCCTCCACTTT
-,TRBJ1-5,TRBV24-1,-,CATSDNTGQFNQPQHF,TGTGCCACCAGTGACAATACTGGACAGTTCAATCAGCCCCAGCATTTT
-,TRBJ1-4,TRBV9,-,CASSPRMNNEKLFF,TGTGCCAGCAGCCCTCGGATGAATAATGAAAAACTGTTTTTT
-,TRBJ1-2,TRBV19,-,CASTPWGGDYGYTF,TGTGCCAGTACCCCTTGGGGGGGCGACTATGGCTACACCTTC
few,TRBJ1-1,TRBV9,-,CASSSLTGPNTEAFF,TGTGCCAGCAGCTCCCTGACAGGACCGAACACTGAAGCTTTCTTT
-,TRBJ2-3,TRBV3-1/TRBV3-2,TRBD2,CASSSPGLAGWGTDTQYF,TGTGCCAGCAGCTCTCCGGGACTAGCGGGGTGGGGCACAGATACGCAGTATTTT
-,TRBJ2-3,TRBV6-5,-,CATILSDTQYF,TGTGCCACCATTTTATCAGATACGCAGTATTTT
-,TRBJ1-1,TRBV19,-,CASSLGLLTEAFF,TGTGCCAGTAGTTTGGGACTGTTAACTGAAGCTTTCTTT
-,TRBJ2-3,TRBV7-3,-,CASSSPGDTQYF,TGTGCCAGCAGCTCCCCGGGCGATACGCAGTATTTT
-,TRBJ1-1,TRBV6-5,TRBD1,CASSLTGTGAEAFF,TGTGCCAGCAGTCTAACCGGGACAGGGGCTGAAGCTTTCTTT
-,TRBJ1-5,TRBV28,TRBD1,CASTPTGSGNQPQHF,TGTGCCAGCACCCCGACAGGGTCGGGCAATCAGCCCCAGCATTTT
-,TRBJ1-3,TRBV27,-,CASRQTISSGNTIYF,TGTGCCAGCAGACAGACAATTAGCTCTGGAAACACCATATATTTT
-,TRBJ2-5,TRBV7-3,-,CASSLSGAPQETQYF,TGTGCCAGCAGCTTAAGCGGGGCCCCTCAAGAGACCCAGTACTTC
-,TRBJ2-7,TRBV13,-,CASSFGHQSTYEQYF,TGTGCCAGCAGCTTCGGACACCAATCAACCTACGAGCAGTACTTC
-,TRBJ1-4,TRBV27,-,CASSDRFGNEKLFF,TGTGCCAGCAGTGACAGGTTCGGGAATGAAAAACTGTTTTTT
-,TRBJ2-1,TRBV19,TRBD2,CASSIGTGGHNEQFF,TGTGCCAGTAGTATAGGTACGGGGGGGCACAATGAGCAGTTCTTC
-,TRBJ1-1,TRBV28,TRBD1,CASSRTGSNTEAFF,TGTGCCAGCAGTCGGACAGGGTCCAACACTGAAGCTTTCTTT
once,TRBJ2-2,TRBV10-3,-,CAISSGSGELFF,TGTGCCATCAGTTCAGGATCCGGGGAGCTGTTTTTT
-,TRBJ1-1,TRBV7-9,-,CASSGNTEAFF,TGTGCCAGCAGCGGGAACACTGAAGCTTTCTTT
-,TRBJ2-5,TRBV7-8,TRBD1,CASSPQQGAGETQYF,TGTGCCAGCAGCCCACAACAGGGGGCCGGGGAGACCCAGTACTTC